A selection of T cell receptor beta chains follows, all from one sample in a study of technical replicates of blood from several donors. Assay used: immunoSEQ multiplex PCR; TCRdb lists only in-frame clones, some missing. The sample shows tens of thousands of clones, around 94% of them seen only once. Sequencing used T cells isolated from PBMCs. Receptors were obtained from a human donor in good health. Both conserved end residues are trimmed from each CDR3. A D gene is named only where the DNA matches it firmly.

>NA|TRBV5-4
ASSLTRGFLGKQTQY
>TRBD1|TRBV25-1
ASSMLPRDRDLPETQY
>TRBD2|TRBV7-3
ASNPTGGPGNEQF
>TRBD2|TRBV5-6
ASSLLLAGENEQF
>TRBD2|TRBV5-1
ASSSEVSGGFSYEQY
>NA|TRBV7-9
ASSLGSIDQPQH
>TRBD2|TRBV5-1
ASSGSSGNNEQF
>TRBD2|TRBV25-1
ASSHFAGETYEQY
>NA|TRBV28
ASSPRGSYEQY
>TRBD1|TRBV28
ASNLGTGGSQPQH
>TRBD1|TRBV5-1
ASSRTDRGQGEQY
>NA|TRBV7-2
ASSLDSGGRQARNTEAF
>NA|TRBV18
ASSDRKDSGNTIY
>NA|TRBV11-3
ASSLGGADEKLF
>NA|TRBV20-1
SAIYVYGYT
>NA|TRBV5-1
ASSGSGYPQETQY
>TRBD1|TRBV4-1
ASSQATDRGYGYT